Listed below are T cell receptor beta chains from one sample, sequenced in a study of control samples from healthy donors and cancer patients. The repertoire was sequenced with immunoSEQ multiplex PCR; TCRdb's copy has only in-frame clones and lacks some. Of tens of thousands of clones listed, 75% to 95% are singletons. Sequencing was carried out using PBMCs. Source of these receptors: a man aged 45 to 65 with lung cancer. Both conserved end residues are part of each CDR3. The D gene is left open where the match is weak. Rows may omit the clone size; those that give it use once, few, many or a size class.

v_gene	d_gene	abundance	j_gene	CDR3aa	CDR3nt
TRBV9	TRBD1	-	TRBJ1-1	CASSVDPGQGGTEAFF	TGTGCCAGCAGCGTAGACCCGGGACAGGGGGGCACTGAAGCTTTCTTT
TRBV5-1	-	once	TRBJ1-4	CASSLGGSPTNEKLFF	TGCGCCAGCAGCTTGGGCGGCAGCCCAACTAATGAAAAACTGTTTTTT
TRBV6-6	TRBD2	-	TRBJ2-3	CASSSFRGGGTDTQYF	TGTGCCAGCAGTTCCTTTCGGGGGGGAGGCACAGATACGCAGTATTTT
TRBV15	-	-	TRBJ1-5	CATSREYGSWDQPQHF	TGTGCCACCAGCAGAGAATACGGGAGTTGGGATCAGCCCCAGCATTTT
TRBV18	TRBD1	-	TRBJ1-1	CASSLGGEGANTEAFF	TGTGCCAGCTCGTTAGGGGGCGAGGGTGCGAACACTGAAGCTTTCTTT
TRBV3-1/TRBV3-2	-	-	TRBJ2-4	CASSQNWQNIQYF	TGTGCCAGCAGCCAAAACTGGCAAAACATTCAGTACTTC
TRBV18	-	-	TRBJ2-1	CASSPTPGEQFF	TGTGCCAGCTCACCTACCCCTGGTGAGCAGTTCTTC
TRBV3-1/TRBV3-2	-	-	TRBJ2-1	CASSQKPRGAHNEQFF	TGTGCCAGCAGCCAGAAGCCAAGGGGGGCCCACAATGAGCAGTTCTTC
TRBV7-6	-	-	TRBJ2-1	CASSLGGLFVNEQFF	TGTGCCAGCAGCTTGGGGGGCCTATTTGTGAATGAGCAGTTCTTC
TRBV2	TRBD2	-	TRBJ2-3	CASRPSGGADTQYF	TGTGCCAGCAGGCCTAGCGGGGGTGCAGATACGCAGTATTTT
TRBV29-1	-	-	TRBJ1-1	CSVFGPGAENTEAFF	TGCAGCGTTTTTGGTCCGGGGGCGGAAAACACTGAAGCTTTCTTT
TRBV6-5	TRBD1	-	TRBJ1-6	CASRTGPNSPLHF	TGTGCCAGCCGGACAGGGCCTAATTCACCCCTCCACTTT
TRBV7-2	-	once	TRBJ2-2	CASSLVSRELFF	TGTGCCAGCAGCTTAGTAAGCCGGGAGCTGTTTTTT
TRBV5-5	-	-	TRBJ2-5	CASSLQASSPPETQYF	TGTGCCAGCAGCTTGCAGGCCAGCAGCCCGCCGGAGACCCAGTACTTC
TRBV30	-	-	TRBJ1-4	CAWTGRLSNEKLFF	TGTGCCTGGACTGGGCGACTGAGTAATGAAAAACTGTTTTTT
TRBV15	TRBD2	-	TRBJ2-3	CATSRRTGTSGIFASTDTQYF	TGTGCCACCAGCAGACGTACCGGGACTAGCGGTATATTTGCTAGCACAGATACGCAGTATTTT
TRBV3-1/TRBV3-2	-	-	TRBJ2-7	CASSPSGLYEQYF	TGTGCCAGCAGCCCCAGTGGCCTCTACGAGCAGTACTTC
TRBV5-1	-	once	TRBJ2-3	CASSLGLADTQYF	TGCGCCAGCAGCTTGGGGCTAGCAGATACGCAGTATTTT
TRBV29-1	-	-	TRBJ2-2	CSVVRQAGGELFF	TGCAGCGTTGTAAGGCAGGCCGGCGGGGAGCTGTTTTTT
TRBV7-2	-	-	TRBJ2-5	CASSPMGAQETQYF	TGTGCCAGCAGCCCAATGGGAGCTCAAGAGACCCAGTACTTC
TRBV29-1	TRBD1	-	TRBJ2-7	CSVEDPDRGHEQYF	TGCAGCGTTGAAGACCCGGACAGGGGCCACGAGCAGTACTTC
TRBV27	-	-	TRBJ1-1	CASSLNEGTEAFF	TGTGCCAGCAGTTTAAATGAGGGAACTGAAGCTTTCTTT
TRBV6-2/TRBV6-3	-	-	TRBJ2-1	CASSFPGGYNEQFF	TGTGCCAGCAGTTTCCCCGGGGGTTACAATGAGCAGTTCTTC
TRBV29-1	-	-	TRBJ1-3	CSVEAAGGNTIYF	TGCAGCGTTGAAGCGGCAGGTGGAAACACCATATATTTT
TRBV4-1	-	-	TRBJ1-4	CASSGGGQYDEKLFF	TGCGCCAGCAGCGGAGGAGGACAGTACGACGAAAAACTGTTTTTT
TRBV30	-	-	TRBJ2-1	CAWSAIRQQFF	TGTGCCTGGAGTGCCATTAGACAGCAGTTCTTC
TRBV7-9	-	once	TRBJ2-2	CASRRDSNTGELFF	TGTGCCAGCAGGCGGGACTCTAACACCGGGGAGCTGTTTTTT
TRBV18	TRBD2	-	TRBJ2-4	CASSPQASGAVGAKNIQYF	TGTGCCAGCTCACCACAGGCTAGCGGGGCGGTGGGGGCCAAAAACATTCAGTACTTC
TRBV27	TRBD1	-	TRBJ1-1	CASGQGRGNTEAFF	TGTGCCAGCGGACAGGGGAGGGGGAACACTGAAGCTTTCTTT
TRBV7-8	-	-	TRBJ1-2	CASSLAPNPAGYTF	TGTGCCAGCAGCTTAGCCCCCAACCCGGCCGGCTACACCTTC
TRBV12-3/TRBV12-4	-	-	TRBJ1-2	CASSLGVHGYTF	TGTGCCAGCAGTTTAGGGGTTCATGGCTACACCTTC
TRBV6-6	TRBD2	medium-sized	TRBJ2-2	CASIINPSGDTGELFF	TGTGCCAGCATTATAAACCCTAGCGGGGACACCGGGGAGCTGTTTTTT
TRBV29-1	TRBD2	-	TRBJ2-7	CSVASGVSSYEQYF	TGCAGCGTCGCTAGCGGGGTGAGCTCCTACGAGCAGTACTTC
TRBV19	TRBD2	-	TRBJ2-5	CASIDSGGEETQYF	TGTGCCAGTATCGATAGCGGGGGGGAAGAGACCCAGTACTTC
TRBV6-5	-	-	TRBJ2-2	CASSYGGQPNTGELFF	TGTGCCAGCAGTTACGGCGGACAGCCGAACACCGGGGAGCTGTTTTTT
TRBV28	TRBD1	-	TRBJ2-5	CASSLPGGVETQYF	TGTGCCAGCAGTTTACCAGGGGGCGTAGAGACCCAGTACTTC
TRBV5-4	-	-	TRBJ2-5	CASSLKGRDWETQYF	TGTGCCAGCAGCTTGAAGGGGAGAGATTGGGAGACCCAGTACTTC
TRBV13	TRBD2	-	TRBJ2-7	CASSYGLAGDLHEQYF	TGTGCCAGCAGCTACGGACTAGCGGGGGATCTCCACGAGCAGTACTTC
TRBV18	-	-	TRBJ1-2	CASSPQGDPYGYTF	TGTGCCAGCTCACCACAAGGGGATCCCTATGGCTACACCTTC
TRBV5-8	TRBD2	-	TRBJ2-2	CASSRGLAENTGELFF	TGTGCCAGCAGCCGTGGACTAGCGGAGAACACCGGGGAGCTGTTTTTT
TRBV3-1/TRBV3-2	-	once	TRBJ2-7	CASSQWVNEQYF	TGTGCCAGCAGCCAATGGGTGAACGAGCAGTACTTC
TRBV14	-	-	TRBJ1-6	CASSQAEDILHF	TGTGCCAGCAGCCAAGCGGAGGACATCCTCCACTTT
TRBV10-3	-	-	TRBJ1-3	CAISGGETIYF	TGTGCCATCAGTGGCGGGGAAACCATATATTTT
TRBV12-3/TRBV12-4	TRBD1	-	TRBJ2-3	CASRQGSTDTQYF	TGTGCCAGCAGACAGGGGAGCACAGATACGCAGTATTTT
TRBV7-2	-	-	TRBJ2-2	CASSFRGSELFF	TGTGCCAGCAGCTTCCGCGGTTCGGAGCTGTTTTTT
TRBV5-1	TRBD2	-	TRBJ2-1	CASSSGLAGGPEFF	TGCGCCAGCAGCAGCGGACTAGCGGGGGGCCCGGAGTTCTTC
TRBV4-3	-	-	TRBJ2-2	CASSQEPVTGELFF	TGCGCCAGCAGCCAAGAACCGGTCACCGGGGAGCTGTTTTTT